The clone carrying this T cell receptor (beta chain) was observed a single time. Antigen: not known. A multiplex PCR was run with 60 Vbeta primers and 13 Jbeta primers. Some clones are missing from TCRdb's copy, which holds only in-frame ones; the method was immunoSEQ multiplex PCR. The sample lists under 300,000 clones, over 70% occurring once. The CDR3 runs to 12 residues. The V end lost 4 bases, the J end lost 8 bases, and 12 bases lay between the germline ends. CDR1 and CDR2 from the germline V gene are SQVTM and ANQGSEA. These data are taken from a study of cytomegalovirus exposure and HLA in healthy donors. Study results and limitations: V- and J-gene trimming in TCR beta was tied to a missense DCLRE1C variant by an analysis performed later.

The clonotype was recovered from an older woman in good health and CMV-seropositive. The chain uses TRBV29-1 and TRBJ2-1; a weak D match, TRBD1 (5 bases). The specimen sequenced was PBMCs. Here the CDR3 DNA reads TGCAGCGTTGTTAAGGGGCGTTATGAGCAGTTCTTC. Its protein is CSVVKGRYEQFF.